Below, 10 T cell receptor beta chains from the same sample are listed, as sequenced in a study of T-cell reconstitution after alpha-beta-depleted transplantation in children. The TCRbeta library incorporated unique molecular identifiers. TCRdb reprocessed the PCR reads via MiXCR and lists one record per CDR3 protein. The profile covers around 700,000 distinct CDR3 sequences, with about an eighth appearing a single time and 0.79% taken by the ten largest. The sample here was PBMCs, taken before TCRalphabeta/CD19-depleted stem cell transplant. Receptors originate from a girl aged 2-10 years with congenital amegakaryocytic thrombocytopenia, due to receive a stem cell transplant.

This clonotype was recorded many times. This rearrangement joins TRBV20-1 to TRBJ2-3, with no clear D. CDR1 and CDR2 from the germline V gene are DFQATT and SNEGSKA (reference sequence). The CDR3 runs to 14 residues. V lost 0 bases and J 0 bases, leaving 7 bases between the germline ends. CDR3 amino acids: CSARDGVSTDTQYF. CDR3 nucleotide sequence: TGCAGTGCTAGAGATGGTGTTAGCACAGATACGCAGTATTTT.

The gene calls are TRBV11-2 and TRBJ2-6, with D hard to call. The CDR3 has 19 amino acids. The V end lost 1 base, the J end lost 0 bases, and 16 bases lay between the germline ends. Per the germline V gene, CDR1 is SGHAT and CDR2 is FQNNGV. CDR3 amino acids: CASSLVSHLRGSGANVLTF. As DNA, the CDR3 is TGTGCCAGCAGCTTAGTTTCCCACTTAAGAGGCTCTGGGGCCAACGTCCTGACTTTC.

This clonotype appeared many times. The chain recombines TRBV5-1 with TRBJ2-7; 7 bases align to TRBD1. This CDR3 is 15 amino acids long. J was trimmed by 2 bases and V by 3 bases; bases with no gene match: 8. CDR1 and CDR2 from the germline V gene are SGHRS and YFSETQ. The CDR3 loop reads CASSWRTGSTYEQYF. The CDR3 nucleotides read TGCGCCAGCAGCTGGAGGACAGGATCGACCTACGAGCAGTACTTC.

A few counts support this clonotype. One end of the junction varies from germline; a read error may be responsible. The rearrangement uses TRBV12-3 or TRBV12-4 and TRBJ2-1; TRBD2 matches at 9 bases. The CDR3 consists of 11 residues. The DNA for the CDR3 is TGTGCCAGCAGTATAGCGGGGGAGGAGTTCTTC. The encoded protein is CASSIAGEEFF.

The V call is TRBV20-1, the J call TRBJ2-2; TRBD2 matches at 13 bases. Germline CDR1 DFQATT, CDR2 SNEGSKA (reference sequence). Unmatched junction bases numbered 3, after V lost 4 bases and J lost 4 bases. This CDR3 has 15 amino acids. CDR3 DNA: TGCAGTGCTACCACTAGCGGGAGGGCCACCGGGGAGCTGTTTTTT. Amino acids: CSATTSGRATGELFF.

This clonotype showed up many times. The chain is built from TRBV5-1 and TRBJ2-1; D is ambiguous. Germline loops: CDR1 SGHRS, CDR2 YFSETQ. V lost 5 bases and J lost 0, with 9 bases in between. This CDR3 region has 14 residues. Written as DNA, the CDR3 is TGCGCCAGCAGTTGGGGTAGCTCCTACAATGAGCAGTTCTTC. Translation gives CASSWGSSYNEQFF.

V and J are TRBV20-1 and TRBJ2-7; D is perhaps TRBD2 (5 bases). CDR1 is DFQATT and CDR2 is SNEGSKA in the germline V gene (reference sequence). V lost 6 bases to trimming and J lost 5 bases, with 23 bases between them. This CDR3 has 15 amino acids. CDR3 amino acids: CSAREITSNGNEQYF. CDR3 in DNA: TGCAGTGCGAGGGAAATAACTAGTAACGGGAACGAGCAGTACTTC.

This clonotype was counted many times. V usage is TRBV5-1 and J usage is TRBJ1-1; perhaps TRBD1 as D (6 bases). This CDR3 has 16 residues. Trimming shortened V by 0 bases and J by 8 bases, and 20 bases separated the two germline ends. CDR1 is SGHRS, CDR2 YFSETQ, per germline. The CDR3 nucleotides read TGCGCCAGCAGCTTGGCCTGGGGGGGCAGGGTGAGAGAAGCTTTCTTT. It translates to CASSLAWGGRVREAFF. Filled out from reference TRBV5-1 and TRBJ1-1, the complete variable domain reads KAGVTQTPRYLIKTRGQQVTLSCSPISGHRSVSWYQQTPGQGLQFLFEYFSETQRNKGNFPGRFSGRQFSNSRSEMNVSTLELGDSALYLCASSLAWGGRVREAFFGQGTRLTVV.

This clonotype was detected many times. The chain links TRBV28 to TRBJ1-2, with D maybe TRBD1 (5 bases). Trimming removed 9 bases at V and 4 bases at J, with 24 bases between. CDR1 is MDHEN and CDR2 is SYDVKM in the germline V gene. The CDR3 is made up of 16 amino acids. The CDR3 spells CASTSSGQERGYGYTF. CDR3 nucleotides: TGTGCCAGTACCAGTTCCGGGCAAGAAAGGGGCTATGGCTACACCTTC.

At least ten counts were recorded for this clonotype. J is TRBJ2-2 and V is TRBV20-1; a possible D gene is TRBD2 (5 bases). CDR1 is DFQATT and CDR2 is SNEGSKA in the germline V gene (reference sequence). V lost 3 bases and J lost 1, with 9 bases in between. The CDR3 is 14 residues long. CDR3: CSASKGGNTGELFF. In DNA, the CDR3 is TGCAGTGCTAGTAAAGGAGGGAACACCGGGGAGCTGTTTTTT.